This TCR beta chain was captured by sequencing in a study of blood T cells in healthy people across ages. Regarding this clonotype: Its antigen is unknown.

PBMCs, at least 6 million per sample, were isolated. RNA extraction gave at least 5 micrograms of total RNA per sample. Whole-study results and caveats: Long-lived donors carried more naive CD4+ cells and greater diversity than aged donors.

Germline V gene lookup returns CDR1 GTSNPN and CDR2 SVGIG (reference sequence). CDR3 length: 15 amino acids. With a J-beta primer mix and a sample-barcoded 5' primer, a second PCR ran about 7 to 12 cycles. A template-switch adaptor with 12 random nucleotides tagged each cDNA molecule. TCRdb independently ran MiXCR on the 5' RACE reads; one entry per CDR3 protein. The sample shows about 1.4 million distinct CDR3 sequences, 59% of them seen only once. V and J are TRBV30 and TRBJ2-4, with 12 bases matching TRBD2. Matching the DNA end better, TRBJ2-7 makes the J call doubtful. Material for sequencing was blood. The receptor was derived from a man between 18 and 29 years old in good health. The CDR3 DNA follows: TGTGCCTGGAGTCTAGTGACTAGCGGGAGCTACGAGCAGTACTTC. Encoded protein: CAWSLVTSGSYEQYF.